This T cell receptor beta chain was observed in a study of shared clonotypes between healthy human individuals (dated by TCRdb to about 2020). Background on the whole study: A few men and a couple of women, aged 18 to 49 years, made up the cohort. For each donor, three plates each were used for CD4 naive and CD4 memory, two plates were used for CD8 naive, and one plate was used for CD8 memory. To estimate repertoire size and how much clonotypes are shared between individuals, the study performed deep sequencing of blood TCR repertoires from five healthy adults. To increase sequencing depth and limit assay-specific biases, TCR repertoire library preparation and sequencing were carried out by different laboratories using diverse techniques. Per donor, leukapheresis produced somewhere between about 0.94 and 9 billion PBMCs. General findings and caveats noted by the study authors: Pairwise subsampling led to the expectation that sequencing depth would affect the degree of clonotype sharing among donors. Because the study included a small number of donors, the genetic and exposure-history diversity represented was limited. Even with the large sequencing depth, rarefaction of the sorted-subset datasets indicated that sequencing was incomplete. Sampling was restricted to blood, and TCR repertoires in tissue are likely to differ from TCR repertoires in blood. Compared with non-shared clonotypes, clonotypes shared by all four sorted-subset donors had higher generation probabilities. About 4.5% of naive CD4, 3% to 3.5% of naive CD8, roughly 2.4% of memory CD4, and roughly 0.4% of memory CD8 clonotypes were shared across several donors. Larger estimated clonotype richness was generally found for naive subsets than for memory subsets.

Using the deep immunoSEQ assay, multiplex PCR amplified TCR CDR3 regions from genomic DNA. For each cell subset, the extracted genomic DNA was distributed evenly across all wells of several immunoSEQ 96-well plates, and each plate served as one replicate. Each replicate PCR for sorted subsets received about 180 ng genomic DNA, equal to about 30,000 T cell genomes. Purified libraries were measured with a Qubit 3.0 fluorometer, size-checked on a Bioanalyzer 2100, and measured again with the KAPA Library Quantification kit. A separate single-read 150-cycle Illumina NextSeq 550 flow cell was used to sequence each immunoSEQ 96-well plate. Per the original workflow: Because only junctional sequences without quality scores were contained in the immunoSEQ output, filtering matching that applied to full-length reads could not be performed. Sequences were annotated with PyIR, a Python wrapper for IgBLAST v1.9, and V/J genes and CDR3 were assigned using IMGT germline references. Reads with weak V/J assignments (E-value above 1e-6), missing CDR3, stop codons, out-of-frame junctions, or ambiguous translated residues were removed. A V3J clonotype was defined by an identical inferred V gene, J gene, and CDR3 amino acid sequence. The percentage overlap between two repertoires was calculated by dividing the number of shared unique clonotypes by the size of the smaller repertoire. Richness of each repertoire was evaluated using RTK rarefaction, the Chao1 estimator, and Recon v2.1 estimates of unobserved clonotypes. OLGA was used to compute generation probabilities for all TCRbeta clonotypes that the gDNA method yielded from a few donors. TCRdb stores this immuneACCESS table with in-frame sequences only. Part of the clones is absent; in the studies checked, under half of the shortfall reflects unresolved V genes, and no reason is known for the rest. The DNA was the basis for D and trimming; V, J and clone size are from that table. For this sample there are approximately 2,300,000 clones; roughly 90% appear just once. The ten largest clones take up 0.37% of the sample.

Healthy HIV-negative adults with no recently reported acute infections or vaccinations were included as donors. Every donor was a Caucasian adult residing in Nashville, Tennessee, USA. Magnetic negative selection was used to enrich CD4+ T cells, after which naive cells were positively selected on CD45RA and the negative fraction became the memory subset. After blood collection by leukapheresis, PBMCs were isolated using Ficoll-Histopaque density gradient centrifugation and then cryopreserved in the vapor phase of liquid nitrogen. Purity and quantity of every magnetically sorted T cell population were checked by analytical flow cytometry. Genomic DNA was isolated from each sorted fraction and quantified by UV absorbance on a Nanodrop 2000c. The CDR1 and CDR2 encoded by the germline V gene are SGHRS and YFSETQ. The CDR3 holds 14 amino acids from the cysteine to the phenylalanine. The CDR3 DNA has 42 bases and is translated from base 1.

This clone was recorded once. The specificity of this receptor is unknown. Base quality data are lacking; no much larger clone is found one base away. This sequence uses TRBV5-1 and TRBJ2-5, with the D gene not clear enough to name. TRBJ2-7 matches the DNA end more closely, so the J call is doubtful. The source of this sequence is a man younger than 30 in good health. Some clones in this sample may be carry-over from other donors' samples. The specimen was naive CD4+ T cells from PBMCs. The cell subset or site label corresponds to: CD45RA+ positively selected. The CDR3 region has the sequence CASSLDSTNYEQYF. The DNA sequence is given as TGCGCCAGCAGCTTGGACAGCACTAATTACGAGCAGTACTTC.